This T cell receptor beta chain was observed in a study of T-cell memory formation after mild COVID-19. General study findings and limits: Among contracting clones, CD4+ were mainly CM/EM and CD8+ enriched in EMRA.

TCRdb recomputed calls from the 5' RACE reads with MiXCR, one row per CDR3 protein. The sample carries around 440,000 distinct CDR3 sequences, around a sixth recorded once. The CDR3 sequence is 19 residues long. Germline CDR1 reads SQVTM; CDR2 reads ANQGSEA. Trimming cost V 6 bases and J 1 base; bases outside gene matches: 17. This clonotype was counted between two and nine times. Its cognate antigen is unknown. The sample consisted of PBMCs or a T cell subset sorted from them (not recorded which). The chain uses TRBV29-1 and TRBJ2-1; TRBD2 matches 11 bases. The clonotype comes from an adult woman who had mild COVID-19 (a few samples of this study predate the infection). Cell type and time point are not known. CDR3 sequence: CSVKGLAARPAGSYNEQFF. CDR3 sequence (DNA): TGCAGCGTGAAGGGACTAGCGGCACGACCCGCGGGGTCCTACAATGAGCAGTTCTTC.